This is a list of T cell receptor beta chains from one sample in a study of CD8+ T cells in alopecia areata. Data came from immunoSEQ multiplex PCR; TCRdb stores just in-frame clones and leaves some out. The data hold approximately 210,000 clones, with 64% observed a single time. The sample consisted of CD4+ T cells sorted from blood, taken at week 4, from a patient treated with tofacitinib. Every receptor here comes from a human donor with alopecia areata. Both conserved end residues are part of each CDR3. Fields, in order: D gene, J gene, V gene, clone size, CDR3 DNA, CDR3 protein. The D gene is left open where the match is weak. Size tells how often a clone was seen (once, few, many) or the class of an expanded clone, and some rows leave it out.

TRBD1	TRBJ1-6	TRBV15	once	TGTGCCACCAGCAGGACAGGGAATAGTGATTCACCCCTCCACTTT	CATSRTGNSDSPLHF
TRBD2	TRBJ2-1	TRBV30	few	TGTGCCTGGAGTCGGGGACTAGCGGAACGTGAGCAGTTCTTC	CAWSRGLAEREQFF
NA	TRBJ1-5	TRBV6-5	NA	TGTGCCAGCAGTCCGGGGGGCCAGCCCCAGCATTTT	CASSPGGQPQHF
NA	TRBJ2-5	TRBV5-6	NA	TGTGCCAGCAGCCTCGGGCCGTTAGACCAAGAGACCCAGTACTTC	CASSLGPLDQETQYF
NA	TRBJ2-1	TRBV5-4	few	TGTGCCAGCAGCTTGGCGGGGGAGCAGTTCTTC	CASSLAGEQFF
NA	TRBJ1-2	TRBV10-3	NA	TGTGCCATCAGTGAGTCTGGGGAATCCTACACCTTC	CAISESGESYTF
TRBD1	TRBJ2-7	TRBV25-1	NA	TGTGCCAGCAGTCCCGGGACAGAACTCTACGAGCAGTACTTC	CASSPGTELYEQYF
NA	TRBJ2-3	TRBV6-5	NA	TGTGCCAGCAGAGAGGGTCTCCTGGCAGATACGCAGTATTTT	CASREGLLADTQYF
NA	TRBJ1-2	TRBV5-4	once	TGTGCCAGCAGCCCTGACCAGGACTATGGCTACACCTTC	CASSPDQDYGYTF
NA	TRBJ1-1	TRBV7-2	NA	TGTGCCAGCAGCCCCACGAGTGGCGGAGGGAACACTGAAGCTTTCTTT	CASSPTSGGGNTEAFF
NA	TRBJ2-2	TRBV25-1	few	TGTGCCAGCAGTGGAATAGGGGAGAAGAGCGGGGAGCTGTTTTTT	CASSGIGEKSGELFF
TRBD2	TRBJ2-7	TRBV29-1	NA	TGCAGCGTTGAAGGACTAGCGGGGGGCTCCTACGAGCAGTACTTC	CSVEGLAGGSYEQYF
TRBD2	TRBJ2-1	TRBV30	NA	TGTGCCTGGAGTGCTGAGGCGGGACTAGCCTACAATGAGCAGTTCTTC	CAWSAEAGLAYNEQFF
TRBD1	TRBJ2-7	TRBV18	NA	TGTGCCAGCTCACTACTCGGACAGGGGGCTTACGAGCAGTACTTC	CASSLLGQGAYEQYF
NA	TRBJ2-5	TRBV29-1	NA	TGCAGCGTTTCGACGGACGGAGAGACCCAGTACTTC	CSVSTDGETQYF
NA	TRBJ2-4	TRBV29-1	NA	TGCAGCGTTGGCGTGGCCAAAAACATTCAGTACTTC	CSVGVAKNIQYF
NA	TRBJ2-5	TRBV29-1	few	TGCAGCGGCGAGCTTCTCGACAGCCAAGAGACCCAGTACTTC	CSGELLDSQETQYF
NA	TRBJ1-1	TRBV29-1	few	TGCAGCGTTGAAGAAGCTGAAGCTTTCTTT	CSVEEAEAFF
NA	TRBJ1-1	TRBV30	few	TGTGCCTGGAGTTGGACCGGGAGGAACACTGAAGCTTTCTTT	CAWSWTGRNTEAFF
NA	TRBJ1-5	TRBV14	NA	TGTGCCAGCAGCCAAGGGGGAGGTAATCAGCCCCAGCATTTT	CASSQGGGNQPQHF
NA	TRBJ2-7	TRBV9	NA	NA	CASSVGQGAPYF
NA	TRBJ1-1	TRBV5-1	few	TGCGCCAGCAGCTTAGGTGGACAACTGAACACTGAAGCTTTCTTT	CASSLGGQLNTEAFF
NA	TRBJ2-6	TRBV30	NA	TGTGCCTGGAGTGCAACACTCTCTGGGGCCAACGTCCTGACTTTC	CAWSATLSGANVLTF
NA	TRBJ2-5	TRBV6-5	few	TGTGCCAGCAGTTACTCCCGGGAGACCCAGTACTTC	CASSYSRETQYF
TRBD1	TRBJ1-2	TRBV30	NA	TGTGCCGGGAAAGGACAGGGGGGATTCGGCTACACCTTC	CAGKGQGGFGYTF
TRBD1	TRBJ1-2	TRBV29-1	NA	TGCAGCGTTGATGGGACAGGGTTATATGGCTACACCTTC	CSVDGTGLYGYTF
NA	TRBJ1-6	TRBV27	NA	TGTGCCAGCGGACGGGGCGGGGGCGATAATTCACCCCTCCACTTT	CASGRGGGDNSPLHF
TRBD1	TRBJ2-2	TRBV30	NA	TGTGCCTGGAGAGAGGAGGGACAGGGGACCGGGGAGCTGTTTTTT	CAWREEGQGTGELFF
TRBD2	TRBJ2-3	TRBV2	NA	TGTGCCAGCAGCTCCCGGGGGGTCACAGATACGCAGTATTTT	CASSSRGVTDTQYF
NA	TRBJ2-1	TRBV20-1	NA	TGCAGTGCTCCGGGCTACAATGAGCAGTTCTTC	CSAPGYNEQFF
TRBD2	TRBJ2-1	TRBV5-1	NA	TGCGCCAGCAGCCTGGCCACTAGCGGGGGTCTCAATGAGCAGTTCTTC	CASSLATSGGLNEQFF
NA	TRBJ2-3	TRBV5-1	once	TGCGCCAGCAGCTTCCAAGGGAGCACAGATACGCAGTATTTT	CASSFQGSTDTQYF
NA	TRBJ2-7	TRBV6-5	NA	TGTGCCAGCAGTTACAGTCCGCAGCTTATGACCTACGAGCAGTACTTC	CASSYSPQLMTYEQYF
TRBD1	TRBJ1-6	TRBV6-5	NA	TGTGCCAGCAGTCTAGGGACAGGCAGTAATTCACCCCTCCACTTT	CASSLGTGSNSPLHF
NA	TRBJ2-1	TRBV6-5	once	TGTGCCAGCAGTCACGACAATGAGCAGTTCTTC	CASSHDNEQFF
TRBD1	TRBJ2-5	TRBV18	NA	TGTGCCAGCTCACCCGGGACAGCGCAAGAGACCCAGTACTTC	CASSPGTAQETQYF
NA	TRBJ1-2	TRBV13	NA	TGTGCCAGCAGCTCTGGGAGCAGGCCCATCTATGGCTACACCTTC	CASSSGSRPIYGYTF
TRBD1	TRBJ1-2	TRBV5-6	NA	TGTGCCAGCAGCCCGGGACAGGGTACGCATGGCTACACCTTC	CASSPGQGTHGYTF
NA	TRBJ2-7	TRBV30	NA	TGTGCCTGGAGGAACCCTGGCGGATCCTACGAGCAGTACTTC	CAWRNPGGSYEQYF
NA	TRBJ1-5	TRBV7-2	NA	TGTGCCAGCAGCCCTGACAGGTATCAGCCCCAGCATTTT	CASSPDRYQPQHF